Below, 5 T cell receptor beta chains from the same sample are listed, as sequenced in a study of CD8 T cells in Susac syndrome. An input of roughly 0.45 to 1 ug of RNA was subjected to reverse transcription using random hexamers. MiXCR was run by TCRdb on the immunoSEQ multiplex PCR reads, yielding one entry per CDR3 protein. Of around 150,000 distinct CDR3 sequences in the sample, about 94% were seen once. The material sequenced was CD4+ T cells from PBMCs. The receptor set was obtained from a human donor in good health.

The V call is TRBV20-1, the J call TRBJ1-5, with unresolved D. CDR3 length: 13 residues. Germline CDR1 reads DFQATT; CDR2 reads SNEGSKA (reference sequence). The V end was cut by 3 bases, the J end by 2 bases, with 8 bases between. CDR3 amino acids: CSARSRGNQPQHF. The CDR3 DNA reads as TGCAGTGCTAGGTCCCGGGGCAATCAGCCCCAGCATTTT.

The chain links TRBV20-1 to TRBJ2-5; D uncertain. Trimming stripped 4 bases from V and 0 bases from J, with 15 bases between. The germline V gene encodes CDR1 DFQATT and CDR2 SNEGSKA (reference sequence). CDR3 length equals 15 residues. The CDR3 loop is CSATADISYQETQYF. CDR3 nucleotides: TGCAGTGCTACTGCCGACATCTCCTACCAAGAGACCCAGTACTTC.

V gene TRBV11-1 combines with J gene TRBJ2-3; the D call may be TRBD1 or TRBD2 (5 bases each). This CDR3 region has 13 residues. The V gene lost 4 bases and the J gene lost 1 base, with 6 bases spanning the gap. In germline, CDR1 is SGHAT, CDR2 FQDESV (reference sequence). This chain's CDR3 is CASSWDRTDTQYF. For the CDR3, the DNA is TGTGCCAGCAGCTGGGACCGCACAGATACGCAGTATTTT.

This chain links TRBV7-8 with TRBJ2-1, with TRBD2 matching over 11 bases. Germline V gene data show CDR1 as SGHVS and CDR2 as FQNEAQ. The CDR3 sequence is 15 residues long. The V and J ends lost 5 bases and 7 bases, in that order; junction bases with no gene match: 7. CDR3 protein: CASSVSGGAANEQFF. CDR3 DNA: TGTGCCAGCAGCGTTAGCGGGGGGGCCGCAAATGAGCAGTTCTTC. Supplemented by reference TRBV7-8 and TRBJ2-1, the full variable domain reads GAGVSQSPRYKVAKRGQDVALRCDPISGHVSLFWYQQALGQGPEFLTYFQNEAQLDKSGLPSDRFFAERPEGSVSTLKIQRTQQEDSAVYLCASSVSGGAANEQFFGPGTRLTVL.

This clonotype was detected only once. The rearrangement links TRBV9 to TRBJ1-1; 8 bases fit TRBD1. This CDR3 comprises 13 residues. V lost 5 bases, J lost 7 bases, and 7 bases stayed unmatched. Germline CDR1 reads SGDLS; CDR2 reads YYNGEE. CDR3 coding DNA: TGTGCCAGCAGGAAGTTAGACAGGGGTGAAGCTTTCTTT. Its protein is CASRKLDRGEAFF.